What follows are 8 T cell receptor beta chains derived from one specimen sequenced in a study of blood T cell repertoires in COVID-19. Libraries were prepared by immunoSEQ multiplex PCR; TCRdb keeps only in-frame clonotypes and omits some of them. The data show more than 35,000 clones, roughly 82% seen once. The sequenced material came from peripheral blood. These receptors all stem from a man aged 50 or older with active or convalescent COVID-19.

The chain uses TRBV19 and TRBJ2-7, with TRBD2 matching 11 bases. Germline values: CDR1 LNHDA, CDR2 SQIVND (reference sequence). This CDR3 is built from 17 residues. V lost 2 bases to trimming and J lost 6 bases; unmatched junction nucleotides: 12. The CDR3 bases are TGTGCCAGTAGTATAACTAGCGGGGGATTTCTCCTCGGCGAGCAGTACTTC. This encodes CASSITSGGFLLGEQYF.

This CDR3 is CASSLGRGTDTQYF. The CDR3 nucleotides are TGTGCCAGCTCTTTGGGCAGGGGCACAGATACGCAGTATTTT. This sequence joins TRBV11-3 and TRBJ2-3; a weak D match, TRBD1 (5 bases). Germline V gene data show CDR1 as SGHNT and CDR2 as YENEEA. This CDR3 is built from 14 residues. V was trimmed by 8 bases and J by 1 base, leaving 13 bases between them.

The rearrangement links TRBV18 to TRBJ1-2; TRBD1 agrees at 10 bases. The V gene's germline CDR1 is KGHSH and CDR2 LQKENI. Unmatched junction bases numbered 1, after V lost 2 bases and J lost 7 bases. There are 13 residues in the CDR3. CDR3 in DNA: TGTGCCAGCTCACCAGACAGGGGGCCTGGCTACACCTTC. It is translated as CASSPDRGPGYTF.

Comments on this clone: One end of the junction varies from germline; a read error may be responsible. The gene calls are TRBV5-4 and TRBJ1-1; weak D call: TRBD1 (5 bases). Per the germline V gene, CDR1 is SGHNT and CDR2 is YYREEE (reference sequence). This CDR3 contains 16 residues. DNA of the CDR3: TGTGCCAGCAGCTTGGACCTCGCGGGGGTGAAAACTGAAGCTTTCTTT. Its protein is CASSLDLAGVKTEAFF.

The CDR3 coding sequence is TGCGCCAGCACCCCGGGCCACGGGGGCACTGAAGCTTTCTTT. Translating gives CASTPGHGGTEAFF. The V and J genes are TRBV5-1 and TRBJ1-1; a possible D gene is TRBD1 (5 bases). Germline V gene sequence: CDR1 SGHRS, CDR2 YFSETQ. The CDR3 loop spans 14 amino acids. Trimming took 6 bases from V and 4 from J, leaving 16 bases between them.

Comment on this clone: A junction boundary mismatches the germline segment, possibly from a read error. V gene TRBV20-1 combines with J gene TRBJ1-4; tentatively, D is TRBD1 (5 bases). In germline, CDR1 is DFQATT, CDR2 SNEGSKA (reference sequence). This CDR3 spans 9 amino acids. DNA for the CDR3: TGCAGTGCTGGAGTGCACAGGAACTTT. This translates into CSAGVHRNF.

The rearrangement uses TRBV7-9 and TRBJ1-1, with 7 bases identical to TRBD1. This CDR3 is built from 15 residues. With V trimmed by 5 bases and J by 1 base, 7 bases remained unmatched. Germline CDR1 reads SEHNR; CDR2 reads FQNEAQ (reference sequence). This CDR3 is CASSRPRGQNTEAFF. The DNA for the CDR3 is TGTGCCAGCAGCCGTCCAAGGGGGCAGAACACTGAAGCTTTCTTT.

This clone was observed a single time. The gene calls are TRBV11-1 and TRBJ1-1; D is uncertain. V was trimmed by 5 bases and J by 0 bases, leaving 7 bases between them. The CDR3 spans 13 residues. The germline V gene has CDR1 SGHAT and CDR2 FQDESV (reference sequence). The CDR3 is CASSPEVNTEAFF. The CDR3 bases are TGTGCCAGCAGCCCTGAGGTGAACACTGAAGCTTTCTTT.